This T cell receptor (beta chain) was captured in a study of Graves' ophthalmopathy and Graves' hyperthyroidism. V was shortened by 3 bases and J by 1 base, with 12 bases between the two germline ends. CDR1 MNHNY and CDR2 SVGAGI come from the germline V gene (reference sequence). The CDR3 spans 15 residues. RNA transcripts were the template, and TCR beta CDR3 regions were amplified from them. Scientists carried out first-round RT-PCR using HTBI primers and then a second-round multiplex PCR. TCRdb re-derived calls from the multiplex PCR reads in MiXCR, one entry per CDR3 protein. The profile shows around 660,000 distinct CDR3 sequences, over 40% of them singletons. Clinical symptoms, serum thyroxine, TRAb, thyroid ultrasound and orbital computed tomography determined diagnosis.

The V call is TRBV6-6, the J call TRBJ1-1; tentative D call: TRBD1 (5 bases). The TCR sequence derives from an adult man with Graves' ophthalmopathy. Sequencing was carried out using peripheral blood. The chain's CDR3 is CASSYSGVSNTEAFF. DNA of the CDR3: TGTGCCAGCAGTTATTCGGGGGTGTCGAACACTGAAGCTTTCTTT.